These 11 T cell receptor beta chains share one sample of origin, sequenced in a study of blood T cells in healthy people across ages. The second PCR ran about 6 to 11 cycles with a sample-barcoded 5' primer and J-beta primers. MiXCR, run by TCRdb on the 5' RACE reads, gives a single entry per CDR3 protein. This table holds about 290,000 distinct CDR3 sequences, less than 30% found once. The specimen sequenced was blood. These receptors originate from a woman between 65 and 79 years old in good health.

The chain combines TRBV9 with TRBJ2-3, with 12 bases that match TRBD2. Germline V gene lookup returns CDR1 SGDLS and CDR2 YYNGEE. V was clipped by 3 bases and J by 7 bases; unmatched bases: 6. The CDR3 is 15 residues long. The CDR3 DNA sequence: TGTGCCAGCAGCGCTAGCGGGAGGGCCCATAATACGCAGTATTTT. It translates to CASSASGRAHNTQYF.

The genes are TRBV28 and TRBJ2-7; 8 bases are a match to TRBD1. The CDR3 contains 14 residues. Germline lookup yields CDR1 MDHEN and CDR2 SYDVKM. Trimming removed 4 bases from V and 5 bases from J; junction bases left unmatched: 7. The CDR3 here is CASSSPGGGHEQYF. The CDR3 DNA is TGTGCCAGCAGTTCCCCAGGGGGCGGACACGAGCAGTACTTC. Full variable domain (outside the CDR3, taken from reference TRBV28 and TRBJ2-7): DVKVTQSSRYLVKRTGEKVFLECVQDMDHENMFWYRQDPGLGLRLIYFSYDVKMKEKGDIPEGYSVSREKKERFSLILESASTNQTSMYLCASSSPGGGHEQYFGPGTRLTVT.

This clonotype was counted only a few times. The rearrangement uses TRBV3-1 and TRBJ2-6; the D gene is possibly TRBD2 (7 bases). The CDR3 is made up of 16 amino acids. V lost 1 base and J 2 bases, leaving 9 bases between the germline ends. The germline gives CDR1 LGHDT, CDR2 YNNKEL (reference sequence). The CDR3 here is CASSQGEGAGANVLTF. The DNA of the CDR3 is TGTGCCAGCAGCCAAGGGGAGGGGGCTGGGGCCAACGTCCTGACTTTC.

The rearrangement uses TRBV20-1 and TRBJ2-5, with D perhaps assigned TRBD1 or TRBD2 (5 bases each). The DNA end is a closer match to TRBJ2-1, so the J assignment may be wrong. CDR3 size: 16 residues. The germline CDR1 and CDR2 sequences are DFQATT and SNEGSKA (reference sequence). CDR3 loop: CSASQPGRRTYNEQFF. The DNA of the CDR3 is TGCAGTGCTAGCCAACCGGGACGGAGAACGTACAATGAGCAGTTCTTC.

The V and J genes are TRBV7-8 and TRBJ1-3; possibly TRBD1 for D (5 bases). The germline V and J ends were trimmed by 9 bases and 0 bases, with 15 bases remaining between them. Germline assignment: CDR1 SGHVS and CDR2 FQNEAQ. This CDR3 region has 15 residues. The CDR3 region has the DNA TGTGCCAGTGAGACAGACACCTACTCTGGAAACACCATATATTTT. This codes for CASETDTYSGNTIYF. The full variable domain, completed using reference TRBV7-8 and TRBJ1-3, is GAGVSQSPRYKVAKRGQDVALRCDPISGHVSLFWYQQALGQGPEFLTYFQNEAQLDKSGLPSDRFFAERPEGSVSTLKIQRTQQEDSAVYLCASETDTYSGNTIYFGEGSWLTVV.

On this clonotype itself: A much larger clonotype is one base distant, so this may be a read error. The chain links TRBV2 to TRBJ2-7; 7 bases match TRBD1. CDR1 SNHLY and CDR2 FYNNEI come from the germline V gene. CDR3 length equals 13 residues. The CDR3 DNA reads as TGTGCCGGCAGGGGGACGGTTAATTACGAGCAGTACTTC. Translated: CAGRGTVNYEQYF.

The gene calls are TRBV29-1 and TRBJ1-4; 7 bases align to TRBD1. With 3 bases clipped from V and 8 bases from J, the junction kept 6 bases outside the gene matches. The CDR3 sequence is 13 residues long. Per germline, CDR1 SQVTM and CDR2 ANQGSEA. The CDR3 here is CSVEGRGSEKLFF. As DNA, the CDR3 is TGCAGCGTTGAGGGCAGGGGGAGCGAAAAACTGTTTTTT.

The sample holds a few counts of this clonotype. The chain couples TRBV6-1 to TRBJ2-1, with TRBD1 matching 8 bases. This CDR3 spans 14 amino acids. CDR1 and CDR2 (germline): MNHNS, SASEGT. After removal of 7 bases from V and 6 bases from J, the junction contained 8 bases not matched to a gene. The CDR3 reads CASTRTGFANEQFF. In DNA, the CDR3 is TGTGCCAGCACCCGGACAGGGTTTGCCAATGAGCAGTTCTTC.

J is TRBJ2-5 and V is TRBV20-1; D uncertain. Trimming pared 5 bases from V and 3 bases from J, leaving 19 bases between. The CDR3 consists of 15 residues. In germline, CDR1 is DFQATT, CDR2 SNEGSKA (reference sequence). CDR3 in amino acids: CSAGSGSGLEETQYF. In DNA form, the CDR3 reads TGCAGTGCTGGCTCCGGTAGTGGATTAGAAGAGACCCAGTACTTC.

V and J are TRBV28 and TRBJ2-1; TRBD2 aligns across 8 bases. Germline CDR1 reads MDHEN; CDR2 reads SYDVKM. There are 16 residues in the CDR3. Trimming cost V 7 bases and J 1 base; bases outside gene matches: 9. The CDR3 DNA reads as TGTGCCAGCACGGCCCCGGTAGCGGGATCCTACAATGAGCAGTTCTTC. Its protein product is CASTAPVAGSYNEQFF.

In this sample, this clonotype turned up many times. The chain combines TRBV5-1 with TRBJ2-1; 7 nucleotides align to TRBD2. The trim removed 8 bases at V and 4 bases at J, leaving 9 bases unmatched. The germline V gene has CDR1 SGHRS and CDR2 YFSETQ. This CDR3 region has 14 residues. The CDR3 DNA reads TGCGCCAGTTGGGAGGGCGAAGGATACAATGAGCAGTTCTTC. It codes for CASWEGEGYNEQFF. The full variable domain, completed using reference TRBV5-1 and TRBJ2-1, is KAGVTQTPRYLIKTRGQQVTLSCSPISGHRSVSWYQQTPGQGLQFLFEYFSETQRNKGNFPGRFSGRQFSNSRSEMNVSTLELGDSALYLCASWEGEGYNEQFFGPGTRLTVL.